Below are 7 T cell receptor beta chains sequenced from a single sample in a study of shared clonotypes between healthy human individuals. The method was immunoSEQ multiplex PCR; TCRdb's version includes in-frame clones alone and lacks a portion of them. Altogether about 2 million clones are present, about 95% being singletons, with the ten largest covering roughly 1.1%. CD45RO-negative, CCR7-selected cells formed the naive CD8 fraction, which excluded terminally differentiated effector memory CD45RA+ cells. The sequenced sample was naive CD8+ T cells sorted from blood. These TCRs come from a man between 18 and 29 years old in good health.

The chain joins TRBV27 to TRBJ1-2, with TRBD1 as a possible D gene (5 bases). The CDR3 is 15 amino acids. Trimming stripped 0 bases from V and 4 bases from J, with 12 bases between. CDR1 and CDR2 (germline): MNHEY, SMNVEV (reference sequence). CDR3 residues: CASSLSVRDAYGYTF. The CDR3 DNA is TGTGCCAGCAGTTTATCGGTCAGGGATGCCTATGGCTACACCTTC.

The CDR3 spells CATSPGGEAAEAFF. The CDR3 DNA reads TGTGCCACCAGTCCCGGCGGGGAAGCGGCTGAAGCTTTCTTT. This chain links TRBV15 with TRBJ1-1; D is unresolved. Trimming removed 6 bases from V and 6 bases from J, with 17 bases in between. This CDR3 spans 14 amino acids. In germline, CDR1 is LNHNV, CDR2 YYDKDF (reference sequence).

CDR3 coding DNA: TGTGCCAGCAGCCTGGGGAGCGGTCATGACACAGATACGCAGTATTTT. This gives the protein CASSLGSGHDTDTQYF. This chain joins TRBV5-4 and TRBJ2-3, with TRBD2 as a possible D gene (5 bases). The CDR3 sequence is 16 residues long. The V gene's germline CDR1 is SGHNT and CDR2 YYREEE (reference sequence). The ends were cut back, 4 bases at V and 2 bases at J, with 17 bases in the middle.

V usage is TRBV9 and J usage is TRBJ2-1, with D perhaps matching TRBD2 (6 bases). The CDR3 is 13 residues long. CDR1 is SGDLS, CDR2 YYNGEE, per germline. Trimming shortened V by 2 bases and J by 6 bases, and 9 bases separated the two germline ends. CDR3 residues: CASSVGTPNEQFF. The CDR3 DNA follows: TGTGCCAGCAGCGTCGGGACTCCCAATGAGCAGTTCTTC.

The chain recombines TRBV19 with TRBJ2-7; TRBD1 aligns across 8 bases. With V trimmed by 4 bases and J by 3 bases, 5 bases remained unmatched. The CDR3 has 14 amino acids. The germline CDR1 and CDR2 sequences are LNHDA and SQIVND (reference sequence). DNA for the CDR3: TGTGCCAGTAGTACAGGACAGGGCGGCTACGAGCAGTACTTC. As protein: CASSTGQGGYEQYF.

The rearrangement joins TRBV6-5 to TRBJ2-4, with D maybe TRBD2 (6 bases). Per germline, CDR1 MNHEY and CDR2 SVGAGI. The CDR3 is made up of 14 amino acids. Between the trimmed V and J ends, which lost 0 bases and 7 bases, there was a span of 10 bases. The CDR3 is CASSYSVEGNIQYF. The CDR3 coding sequence is TGTGCCAGCAGTTACTCAGTGGAGGGCAACATTCAGTACTTC.

This clone has only a few counts. The chain carries TRBV5-8 and TRBJ1-6; D is undetermined. Germline CDR1 is SGHTS and CDR2 is YDEGEE. Trimming removed 4 bases from V and 6 bases from J, with 5 bases in between. CDR3 length equals 12 residues. The CDR3 here is CASSISNSPLHF. The CDR3 DNA is TGTGCCAGCAGCATCTCTAATTCACCCCTCCACTTT.